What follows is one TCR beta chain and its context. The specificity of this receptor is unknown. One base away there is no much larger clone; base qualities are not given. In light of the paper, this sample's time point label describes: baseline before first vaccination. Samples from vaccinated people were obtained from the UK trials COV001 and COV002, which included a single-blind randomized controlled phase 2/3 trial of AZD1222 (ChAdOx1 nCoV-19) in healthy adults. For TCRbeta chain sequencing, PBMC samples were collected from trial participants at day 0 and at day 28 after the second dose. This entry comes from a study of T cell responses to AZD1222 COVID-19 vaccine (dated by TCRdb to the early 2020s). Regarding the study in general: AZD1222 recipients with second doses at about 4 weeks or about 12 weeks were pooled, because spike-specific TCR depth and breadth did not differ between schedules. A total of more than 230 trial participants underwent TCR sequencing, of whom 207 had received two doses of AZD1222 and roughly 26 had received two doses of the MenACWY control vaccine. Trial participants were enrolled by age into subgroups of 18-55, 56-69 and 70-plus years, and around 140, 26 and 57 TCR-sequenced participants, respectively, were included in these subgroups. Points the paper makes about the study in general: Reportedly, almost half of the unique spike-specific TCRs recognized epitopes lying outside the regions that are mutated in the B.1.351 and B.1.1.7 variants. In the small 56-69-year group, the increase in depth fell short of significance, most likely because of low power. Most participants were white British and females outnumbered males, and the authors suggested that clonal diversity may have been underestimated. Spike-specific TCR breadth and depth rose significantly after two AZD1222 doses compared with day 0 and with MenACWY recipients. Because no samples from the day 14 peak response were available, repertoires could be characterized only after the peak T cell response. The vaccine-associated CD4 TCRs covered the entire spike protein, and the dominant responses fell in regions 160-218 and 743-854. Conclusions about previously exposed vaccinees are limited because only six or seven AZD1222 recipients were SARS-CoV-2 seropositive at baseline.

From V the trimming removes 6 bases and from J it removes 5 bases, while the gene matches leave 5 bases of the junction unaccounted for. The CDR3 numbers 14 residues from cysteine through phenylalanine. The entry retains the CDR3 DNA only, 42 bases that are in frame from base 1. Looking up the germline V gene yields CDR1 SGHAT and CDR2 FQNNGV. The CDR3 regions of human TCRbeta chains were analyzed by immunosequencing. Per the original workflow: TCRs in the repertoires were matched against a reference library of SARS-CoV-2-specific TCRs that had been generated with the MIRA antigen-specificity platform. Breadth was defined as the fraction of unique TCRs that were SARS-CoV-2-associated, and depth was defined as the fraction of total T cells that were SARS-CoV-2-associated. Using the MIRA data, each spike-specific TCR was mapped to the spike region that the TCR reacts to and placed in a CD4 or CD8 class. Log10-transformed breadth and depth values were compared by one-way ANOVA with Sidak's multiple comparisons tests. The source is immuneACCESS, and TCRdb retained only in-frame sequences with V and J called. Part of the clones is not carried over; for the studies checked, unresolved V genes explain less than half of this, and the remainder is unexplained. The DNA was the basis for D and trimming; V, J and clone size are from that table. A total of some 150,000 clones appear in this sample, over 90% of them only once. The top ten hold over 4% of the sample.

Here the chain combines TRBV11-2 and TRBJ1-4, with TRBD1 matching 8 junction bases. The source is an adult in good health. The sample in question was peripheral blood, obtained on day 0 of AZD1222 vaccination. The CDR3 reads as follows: CASSSQGENEKLFF. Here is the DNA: TGTGCCAGCAGTTCACAGGGGGAGAATGAAAAACTGTTTTTT.